The entry that follows covers one TCR beta chain sequence. Its antigen is currently unknown. This entry comes from a study of cytomegalovirus exposure and HLA in healthy donors. Broader study findings: Presence/absence analyses took donor sequencing depth as roughly uniform. Later on, analysis showed that most CMV-associated TCR beta chains appeared to be HLA-restricted.

PCR primers comprised 60 Vbeta and 13 Jbeta primers. The repertoire was sequenced with immunoSEQ multiplex PCR; TCRdb's copy has only in-frame clones and lacks some. This sample yields under 200,000 clones, of which around 88% are seen a single time; about 0.85% belongs to the top ten. The CDR3 sequence is 15 residues long. In germline, CDR1 is SGHVS, CDR2 FQNEAQ. V was pared by 5 bases and J by 2 bases, with 10 bases between. Healthy bone marrow donors supplied every sample. The chain employs TRBV7-8 and TRBJ2-6; D call uncertain. The material sequenced was PBMCs. The receptor's source is a woman younger than 45 in good health and CMV-seronegative. This chain's CDR3 is CASSVRHTGANVLTF. CDR3 nucleotides: TGTGCCAGCAGCGTCCGACACACTGGGGCCAACGTCCTGACTTTC.